The 27 T cell receptor beta chains listed next were all sequenced from one sample in a study of blood T cell repertoires in COVID-19. Clones were sequenced by immunoSEQ multiplex PCR, and TCRdb holds only the in-frame ones, with some missing. The table lists some 150,000 clones, 75% to 80% of them singletons, with about 15% in the top ten. The sample comprised peripheral blood. These receptors were taken from a woman aged 80 or over with acute or convalescent COVID-19.

This clone showed up just once. The chain recombines TRBV3-1 (or the pseudogene TRBV3-2) with TRBJ1-1, with 8 bases identical to TRBD1. The germline V gene has CDR1 LGHDT and CDR2 YNNKEL (reference sequence). The ends lost 2 bases at V and 3 bases at J; junction bases unmatched: 2. This CDR3 has 14 residues. The CDR3 DNA is TGTGCCAGCAGCCAAACAGGGGGGGACACTGAAGCTTTCTTT. Translated: CASSQTGGDTEAFF.

This clone was counted a few times. J is TRBJ2-1 and V is TRBV3-1 (or the pseudogene TRBV3-2); 8 bases are a match to TRBD2. Germline loops: CDR1 LGHDT, CDR2 YNNKEL (reference sequence). The V gene end was trimmed by 4 bases and the J gene end by 8 bases; junction bases not matched to a gene: 4. The CDR3 is 13 amino acids. The CDR3 nucleotides are TGTGCCAGCAGCCTTGGACTAGCCGATGAGCAGTTCTTC. Its protein product is CASSLGLADEQFF.

This clone has a handful of counts. V usage is TRBV5-4 and J usage is TRBJ2-3, with a tentative D call TRBD1 (5 bases). CDR3 length: 13 residues. V lost 4 bases and J lost 6, with 12 bases in between. CDR1 is SGHNT, CDR2 YYREEE, per germline (reference sequence). The CDR3 DNA follows: TGTGCCAGCAGCATCTCAGGGTCGGATACGCAGTATTTT. This sequence encodes CASSISGSDTQYF.

The rearrangement uses TRBV15 and TRBJ2-1; 9 bases line up with TRBD1. The germline V gene has CDR1 LNHNV and CDR2 YYDKDF (reference sequence). After removal of 3 bases from V and 11 bases from J, the junction contained 8 bases not matched to a gene. The CDR3 runs 14 residues. The CDR3 DNA follows: TGTGCCACCAGCAGGGGGGGACAGGGTCGAAAGCAGTTCTTC. Translated: CATSRGGQGRKQFF. The full variable domain, rest sourced from reference TRBV15 and TRBJ2-1, is DAMVIQNPRYQVTQFGKPVTLSCSQTLNHNVMYWYQQKSSQAPKLLFHYYDKDFNNEADTPDNFQSRRPNTSFCFLDIRSPGLGDTAMYLCATSRGGQGRKQFFGPGTRLTVL.

The J gene is TRBJ2-3, the V gene TRBV24-1; TRBD2 agrees at 10 bases. Germline V lookup: CDR1 KGHDR, CDR2 SFDVKD. The length of the CDR3 is 17 residues. J lost 3 bases, V lost 3 bases, and 8 bases had no gene match. CDR3 coding DNA: TGTGCCACCAGTGATGATCAAGCGGGGGGGAGAACAGATACGCAGTATTTT. This sequence encodes CATSDDQAGGRTDTQYF.

J is TRBJ1-5 and V is TRBV2, with a weak D call TRBD1 (5 bases). This CDR3 has 14 residues. Germline loops: CDR1 SNHLY, CDR2 FYNNEI. The V end was cut by 0 bases, the J end by 6 bases, with 9 bases between. This CDR3 is CASSEAPGGQPQHF. CDR3 DNA sequence: TGTGCCAGCAGTGAAGCGCCGGGGGGTCAGCCCCAGCATTTT.

The chain joins TRBV28 to TRBJ2-7, with TRBD2 matching over 7 bases. There are 14 residues in the CDR3. Per the germline V gene, CDR1 is MDHEN and CDR2 is SYDVKM. Trimming removed 7 bases from V and 2 bases from J; junction bases left unmatched: 8. CDR3: CASKGAGVTYEQYF. The CDR3 DNA reads TGTGCCAGCAAAGGGGCGGGGGTAACCTACGAGCAGTACTTC.

The V gene is TRBV30, the J gene TRBJ1-1; D gene ambiguous. With 1 base removed from V and 0 bases from J, the gap between germline ends came to 6 bases. CDR1 GTSNPN and CDR2 SVGIG come from the germline V gene (reference sequence). There are 13 residues in the CDR3. The CDR3 here is CAWSGLMNTEAFF. DNA for the CDR3: TGTGCCTGGAGTGGACTGATGAACACTGAAGCTTTCTTT. The variable domain in full, completed from reference TRBV30 and TRBJ1-1, reads SQTIHQWPATLVQPVGSPLSLECTVEGTSNPNLYWYRQAAGRGLQLLFYSVGIGQISSEVPQNLSASRPQDRQFILSSKKLLLSDSGFYLCAWSGLMNTEAFFGQGTRLTVV.

This rearrangement joins TRBV18 to TRBJ1-5; no clear D gene. Trimming stripped 2 bases from V and 0 bases from J, with 5 bases between. CDR3 size: 14 residues. Germline lookup yields CDR1 KGHSH and CDR2 LQKENI. The CDR3: CASSPSNSNQPQHF. DNA of the CDR3: TGTGCCAGCTCACCATCTAATAGCAATCAGCCCCAGCATTTT. Combining the CDR3 with reference TRBV18 and TRBJ1-5 gives the whole variable domain NAGVMQNPRHLVRRRGQEARLRCSPMKGHSHVYWYRQLPEEGLKFMVYLQKENIIDESGMPKERFSAEFPKEGPSILRIQQVVRGDSAAYFCASSPSNSNQPQHFGDGTRLSIL.

The chain carries TRBV28 and TRBJ2-5; 7 bases are shared with TRBD1. Germline V gene lookup returns CDR1 MDHEN and CDR2 SYDVKM. The CDR3 runs 15 residues. The V and J ends lost 3 bases and 1 base, in that order; junction bases with no gene match: 5. CDR3 in DNA: TGTGCCAGCAGTTTGACGGGGACAGCCCAAGAGACCCAGTACTTC. Its translation is CASSLTGTAQETQYF.

The J gene is TRBJ1-5, the V gene TRBV19; the match to TRBD1 covers 10 bases. The germline gives CDR1 LNHDA, CDR2 SQIVND (reference sequence). The length of the CDR3 is 15 residues. V was pared by 4 bases and J by 1 base, with 1 base of the junction left unmatched. The CDR3 is CASSKDRGSNQPQHF. CDR3 DNA sequence: TGTGCCAGTAGTAAGGACAGGGGGAGCAATCAGCCCCAGCATTTT.

The chain carries TRBV29-1 and TRBJ2-5; TRBD1 matches 7 bases. Trimming at V came to 6 bases and at J to 2 bases, leaving 6 bases not matched to a gene. Germline CDR1 reads SQVTM; CDR2 reads ANQGSEA. The CDR3 covers 13 residues. This chain's CDR3 is CSVNRGHQETQYF. The CDR3 DNA is TGCAGCGTAAACAGGGGCCATCAAGAGACCCAGTACTTC.

This clone is a singleton in its sample. The chain has TRBV12-3 or TRBV12-4 and TRBJ2-7, with unresolved D. V shed 5 bases and J shed 1 base, with 9 bases lying between them. The CDR3 extends over 13 amino acids. CDR3 amino acids: CASSRSPSYEQYF. For the CDR3, the DNA is TGTGCCAGCAGTCGTTCCCCTTCCTACGAGCAGTACTTC.

The V gene is TRBV11-2, the J gene TRBJ2-1, with TRBD1 identical over 9 bases. The CDR3 covers 15 residues. CDR1 SGHAT and CDR2 FQNNGV come from the germline V gene. J lost 8 bases, V lost 6 bases, and 11 bases had no gene match. The CDR3 region has the DNA TGTGCCAGCAGAAGAGGACAGGGGATGGTCGATGAGCAGTTCTTC. As protein: CASRRGQGMVDEQFF.

V gene TRBV2 combines with J gene TRBJ2-7; D might be TRBD2 (5 bases). The CDR3 loop spans 14 amino acids. Germline lookup yields CDR1 SNHLY and CDR2 FYNNEI. Trimming cost V 6 bases and J 2 bases, with 14 bases left between them. In nucleotides, the CDR3 is TGTGCCAGCAGAAACCCTTCCGGGGCCTACGAGCAGTACTTC. It codes for CASRNPSGAYEQYF.

The chain recombines TRBV10-3 with TRBJ2-4, with TRBD1 matching 7 bases. Germline trimming cut 4 bases from V and 8 bases from J; bases unmatched to any gene: 8. Germline CDR1 reads ENHRY; CDR2 reads SYGVKD. CDR3 length equals 14 residues. Here the CDR3 reads CAISARQGQDIQYF. CDR3 coding DNA: TGTGCCATCAGTGCTCGACAGGGTCAAGACATTCAGTACTTC.

In this sample, this clone turned up many times. The rearrangement uses TRBV19 and TRBJ2-1; perhaps TRBD2 as D (6 bases). Trimming removed 3 bases from V and 8 bases from J, with 20 bases in between. The CDR3 loop spans 16 amino acids. Germline lookup yields CDR1 LNHDA and CDR2 SQIVND (reference sequence). DNA for the CDR3: TGTGCCAGTAGTATTAGCGGTCCACTCATGGGCGATGAGCAGTTCTTC. Encoded protein: CASSISGPLMGDEQFF.

The chain recombines TRBV4-2 with TRBJ2-1, with 12 positions matching TRBD2. The CDR3 is made up of 16 amino acids. Losses at the gene ends were 4 bases for V and 4 bases for J; bases not matched to a gene: 5. The germline CDR1 and CDR2 sequences are LGHNA and YNFKEQ. This CDR3 is CASSRQTSGSYNEQFF. CDR3 DNA: TGTGCCAGCAGCCGCCAGACTAGCGGGAGTTACAATGAGCAGTTCTTC.

In this sample, this clone turned up a few times. The gene calls are TRBV7-3 and TRBJ1-1; D ambiguous. Trimming left V 3 bases short and J 4 bases short, with 9 bases between. The CDR3 is 13 amino acids. CDR1 SGHTA and CDR2 FQGTGA come from the germline V gene. The CDR3 bases are TGTGCCAGCAGCTTTGATAGACTCACTGAAGCTTTCTTT. Its translation is CASSFDRLTEAFF.

The chain links TRBV2 to TRBJ1-6; 9 positions match TRBD1. The CDR3 has 15 amino acids. Germline lookup yields CDR1 SNHLY and CDR2 FYNNEI. V was pared by 6 bases and J by 7 bases, with 7 bases of the junction left unmatched. The CDR3 sequence is CASRDPGTGNSPLHF. CDR3 DNA: TGTGCCAGCAGGGATCCCGGGACAGGGAATTCACCCCTCCACTTT. The complete variable domain, with remaining parts taken from reference TRBV2 and TRBJ1-6, reads EPEVTQTPSHQVTQMGQEVILRCVPISNHLYFYWYRQILGQKVEFLVSFYNNEISEKSEIFDDQFSVERPDGSNFTLKIRSTKLEDSAMYFCASRDPGTGNSPLHFGNGTRLTVT.

The chain links TRBV7-3 to TRBJ1-1; no reliable D call. There are 13 residues in the CDR3. V dropped 0 bases and J dropped 3 bases, with 5 bases sitting between them. Germline-derived CDR1 and CDR2 are SGHTA and FQGTGA. The CDR3 region has the DNA TGTGCCAGCAGCTTAACCCAGTACACTGAAGCTTTCTTT. Protein sequence: CASSLTQYTEAFF. Full variable domain (outside the CDR3, taken from reference TRBV7-3 and TRBJ1-1): GAGVSQTPSNKVTEKGKYVELRCDPISGHTALYWYRQSLGQGPEFLIYFQGTGAADDSGLPNDRFFAVRPEGSVSTLKIQRTERGDSAVYLCASSLTQYTEAFFGQGTRLTVV.

The chain recombines TRBV6-5 with TRBJ1-5; 9 bases are a match to TRBD1. The germline CDR1 and CDR2 sequences are MNHEY and SVGAGI. The junction had 9 bases not matched to a gene; V was cut back by 6 bases and J by 6 bases. The CDR3 is made up of 15 amino acids. CDR3 sequence reads: CASRDLTGGGQPQHF. The CDR3, as DNA: TGTGCCAGCAGGGACCTGACAGGGGGGGGTCAGCCCCAGCATTTT.

The gene calls are TRBV4-1 and TRBJ2-7; 8 bases align to TRBD1. The CDR3 loop spans 15 amino acids. The trim removed 6 bases at V and 2 bases at J, leaving 9 bases unmatched. CDR1 and CDR2 (germline): MGHRA, YSYEKL. CDR3 coding DNA: TGCGCCAGCAGACTAACCGGACAGGGACCCTACGAGCAGTACTTC. This codes for CASRLTGQGPYEQYF.

The chain employs TRBV28 and TRBJ2-7; TRBD1 agrees at 9 bases. The CDR3 covers 15 residues. Unmatched junction bases numbered 8, after V lost 7 bases and J lost 1 base. From germline, CDR1 is MDHEN and CDR2 SYDVKM. The CDR3 spells CASMATGTGSYEQYF. For the CDR3, the DNA is TGTGCCAGCATGGCGACCGGGACAGGGTCCTACGAGCAGTACTTC.

This rearrangement joins TRBV19 to TRBJ1-1; 8 positions agree with TRBD1. The junction had 11 bases not matched to a gene; V was cut back by 6 bases and J by 5 bases. The CDR3 runs to 15 residues. Germline CDR1 and CDR2: LNHDA and SQIVND (reference sequence). Written as DNA, the CDR3 is TGTGCCAGTAGACTATCGGACAGGGAGGGGACTGAAGCTTTCTTT. It specifies CASRLSDREGTEAFF.

This chain uses TRBV6-5 with TRBJ1-6, with 9 nucleotides matching TRBD1. V gave up 6 bases and J gave up 10 bases; unmatched junction bases: 10. There are 15 residues in the CDR3. In germline, CDR1 is MNHEY, CDR2 SVGAGI. The CDR3 sequence is CASRGLTGGGSPLHF. The CDR3 nucleotides are TGTGCCAGCAGGGGCCTGACAGGGGGTGGCTCACCCCTCCACTTT.

The V and J genes are TRBV24-1 and TRBJ2-5; 7 nucleotides line up with TRBD1. Per the germline V gene, CDR1 is KGHDR and CDR2 is SFDVKD. The trim removed 3 bases at V and 5 bases at J, leaving 11 bases unmatched. The CDR3 is 16 amino acids. The CDR3 nucleotides read TGTGCCACCAGTGATCCCGGGGCAGGGGGTAGTGAGACCCAGTACTTC. This gives the protein CATSDPGAGGSETQYF.